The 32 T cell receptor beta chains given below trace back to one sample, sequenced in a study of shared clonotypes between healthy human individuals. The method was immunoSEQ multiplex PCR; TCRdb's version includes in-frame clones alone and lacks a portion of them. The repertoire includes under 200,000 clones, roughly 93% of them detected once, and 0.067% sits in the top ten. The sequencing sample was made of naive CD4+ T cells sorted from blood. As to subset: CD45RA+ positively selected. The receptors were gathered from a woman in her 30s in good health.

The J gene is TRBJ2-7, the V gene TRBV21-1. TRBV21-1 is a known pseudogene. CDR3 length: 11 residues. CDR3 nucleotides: TGTGCCAGCAGCAAAGTCTACGAGCAGTACTTC. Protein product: CASSKVYEQYF.

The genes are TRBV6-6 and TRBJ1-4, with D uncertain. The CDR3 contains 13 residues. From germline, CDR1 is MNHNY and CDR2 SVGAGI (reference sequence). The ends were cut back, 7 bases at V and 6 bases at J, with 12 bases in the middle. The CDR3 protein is CASTEWGDEKLFF. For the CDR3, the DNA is TGTGCCAGCACCGAATGGGGTGATGAAAAACTGTTTTTT.

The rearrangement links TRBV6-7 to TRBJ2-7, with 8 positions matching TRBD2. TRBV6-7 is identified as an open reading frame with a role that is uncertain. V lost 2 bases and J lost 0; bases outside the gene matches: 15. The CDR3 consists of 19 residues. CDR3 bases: TGTGCCAGCAGTTACCCTATCCGGGAGGGGAACTCAAGCTCCTACGAGCAGTACTTC. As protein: CASSYPIREGNSSSYEQYF.

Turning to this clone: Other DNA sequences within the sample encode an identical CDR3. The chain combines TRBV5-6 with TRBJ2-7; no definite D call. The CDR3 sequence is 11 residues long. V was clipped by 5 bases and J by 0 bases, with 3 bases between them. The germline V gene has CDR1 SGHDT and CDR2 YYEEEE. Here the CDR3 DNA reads TGTGCCAGCAGTTCCTCCTACGAGCAGTACTTC. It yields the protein CASSSSYEQYF. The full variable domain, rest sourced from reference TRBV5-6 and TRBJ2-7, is DAGVTQSPTHLIKTRGQQVTLRCSPKSGHDTVSWYQQALGQGPQFIFQYYEEEERQRGNFPDRFSGHQFPNYSSELNVNALLLGDSALYLCASSSSYEQYFGPGTRLTVT.

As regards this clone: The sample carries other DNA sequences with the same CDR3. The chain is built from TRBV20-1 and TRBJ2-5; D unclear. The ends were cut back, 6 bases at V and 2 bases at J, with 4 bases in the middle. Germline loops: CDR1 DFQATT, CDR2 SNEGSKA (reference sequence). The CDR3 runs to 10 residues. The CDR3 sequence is CSAPQETQYF. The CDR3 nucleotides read TGCAGTGCCCCACAAGAGACCCAGTACTTC.

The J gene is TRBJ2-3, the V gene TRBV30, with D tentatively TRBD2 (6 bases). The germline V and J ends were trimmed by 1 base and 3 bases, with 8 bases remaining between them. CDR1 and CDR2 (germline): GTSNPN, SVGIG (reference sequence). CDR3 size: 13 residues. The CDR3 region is CAWSAGRTDTQYF. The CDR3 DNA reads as TGTGCCTGGAGTGCTGGGAGGACAGATACGCAGTATTTT.

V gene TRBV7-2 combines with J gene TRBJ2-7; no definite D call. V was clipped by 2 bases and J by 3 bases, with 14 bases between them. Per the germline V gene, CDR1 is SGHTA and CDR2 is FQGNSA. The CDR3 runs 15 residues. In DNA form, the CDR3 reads TGTGCCAGCAGCTTAAAGCACCACCCCGGCTACGAGCAGTACTTC. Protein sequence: CASSLKHHPGYEQYF.

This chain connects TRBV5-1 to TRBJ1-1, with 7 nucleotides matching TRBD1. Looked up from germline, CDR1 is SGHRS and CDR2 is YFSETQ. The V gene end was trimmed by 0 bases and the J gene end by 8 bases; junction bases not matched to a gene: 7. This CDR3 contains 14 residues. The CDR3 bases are TGCGCCAGCAGCTTGGGACAGGGATACCAGGAAGCTTTCTTT. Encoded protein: CASSLGQGYQEAFF.

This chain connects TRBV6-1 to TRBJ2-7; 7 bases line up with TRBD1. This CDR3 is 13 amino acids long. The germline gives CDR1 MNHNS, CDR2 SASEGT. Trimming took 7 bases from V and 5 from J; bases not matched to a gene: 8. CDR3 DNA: TGTGCCAGCAATAGGGTCCAGGGGGACGAGCAGTACTTC. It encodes CASNRVQGDEQYF.

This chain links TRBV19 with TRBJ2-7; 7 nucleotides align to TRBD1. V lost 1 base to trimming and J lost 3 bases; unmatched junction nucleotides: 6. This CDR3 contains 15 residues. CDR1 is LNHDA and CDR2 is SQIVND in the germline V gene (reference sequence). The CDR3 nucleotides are TGTGCCAGTAGTATAGTATTAGGACAGGTCTACGAGCAGTACTTC. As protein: CASSIVLGQVYEQYF.

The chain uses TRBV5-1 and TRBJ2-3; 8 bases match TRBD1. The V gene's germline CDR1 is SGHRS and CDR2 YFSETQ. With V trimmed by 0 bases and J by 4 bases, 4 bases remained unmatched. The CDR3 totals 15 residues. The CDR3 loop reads CASSLVGQGPDTQYF. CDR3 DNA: TGCGCCAGCAGCTTGGTAGGACAGGGTCCAGATACGCAGTATTTT.

CDR3 protein: CAWSRVSDFNEKLFF. CDR3 sequence (DNA): TGTGCCTGGAGTAGGGTATCGGATTTTAATGAAAAACTGTTTTTT. The V call is TRBV30, the J call TRBJ1-4; no firm D call. Germline V gives CDR1 GTSNPN, CDR2 SVGIG (reference sequence). The CDR3 length is 15 residues. The V end lost 2 bases, the J end lost 4 bases, and 14 bases lay between the germline ends.

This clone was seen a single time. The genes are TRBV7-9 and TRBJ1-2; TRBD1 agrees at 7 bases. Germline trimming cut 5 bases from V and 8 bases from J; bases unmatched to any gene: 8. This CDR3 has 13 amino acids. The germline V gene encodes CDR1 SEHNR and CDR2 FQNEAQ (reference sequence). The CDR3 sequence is CASSHETGNGYTF. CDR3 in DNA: TGTGCCAGCAGCCATGAGACAGGGAACGGCTACACCTTC. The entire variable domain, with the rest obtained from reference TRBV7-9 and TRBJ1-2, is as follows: DTGVSQNPRHKITKRGQNVTFRCDPISEHNRLYWYRQTLGQGPEFLTYFQNEAQLEKSRLLSDRFSAERPKGSFSTLEIQRTEQGDSAMYLCASSHETGNGYTFGSGTRLTVV.

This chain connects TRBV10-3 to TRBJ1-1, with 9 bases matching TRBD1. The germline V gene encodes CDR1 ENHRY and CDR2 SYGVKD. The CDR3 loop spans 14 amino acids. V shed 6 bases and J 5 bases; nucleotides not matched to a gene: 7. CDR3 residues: CAIRTGGLSTEAFF. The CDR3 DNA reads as TGTGCCATCAGGACAGGGGGGTTAAGTACTGAAGCTTTCTTT.

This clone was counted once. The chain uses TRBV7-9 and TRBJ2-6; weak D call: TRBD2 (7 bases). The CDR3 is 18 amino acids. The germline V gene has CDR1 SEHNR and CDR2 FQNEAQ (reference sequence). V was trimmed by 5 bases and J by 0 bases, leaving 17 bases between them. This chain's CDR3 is CASSPKRDTRSGANVLTF. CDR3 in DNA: TGTGCCAGCAGCCCGAAGCGGGACACACGCTCTGGGGCCAACGTCCTGACTTTC.

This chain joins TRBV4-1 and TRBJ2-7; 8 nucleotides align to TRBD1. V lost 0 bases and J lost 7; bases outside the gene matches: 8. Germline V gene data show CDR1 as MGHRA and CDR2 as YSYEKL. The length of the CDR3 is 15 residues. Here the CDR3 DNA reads TGCGCCAGCAGCCAAGATTGGGCAGGGGGCGCGGAGCAGTACTTC. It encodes CASSQDWAGGAEQYF.

The chain's CDR3 is CASSPSEVGETQYF. The CDR3 coding sequence is TGTGCCAGCTCACCGTCAGAGGTTGGAGAGACCCAGTACTTC. The chain is built from TRBV18 and TRBJ2-5; no clear D. Germline assignment: CDR1 KGHSH and CDR2 LQKENI. Deletions cut 3 bases from V and 4 bases from J, with 12 bases between. The CDR3 is 14 residues long.

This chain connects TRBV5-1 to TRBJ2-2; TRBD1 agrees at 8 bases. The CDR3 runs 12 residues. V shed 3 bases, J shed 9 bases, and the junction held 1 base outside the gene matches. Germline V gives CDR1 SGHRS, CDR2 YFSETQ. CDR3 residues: CASSSGGRELFF. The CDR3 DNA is TGCGCCAGCAGCTCAGGGGGCCGGGAGCTGTTTTTT. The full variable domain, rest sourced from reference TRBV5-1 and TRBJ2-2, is KAGVTQTPRYLIKTRGQQVTLSCSPISGHRSVSWYQQTPGQGLQFLFEYFSETQRNKGNFPGRFSGRQFSNSRSEMNVSTLELGDSALYLCASSSGGRELFFGEGSRLTVL.

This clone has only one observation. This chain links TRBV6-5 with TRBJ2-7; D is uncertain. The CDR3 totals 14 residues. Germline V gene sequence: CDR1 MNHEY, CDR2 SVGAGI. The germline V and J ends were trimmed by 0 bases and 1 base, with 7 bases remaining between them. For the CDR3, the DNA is TGTGCCAGCAGTTACTCCCATTCATCCTACGAGCAGTACTTC. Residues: CASSYSHSSYEQYF.

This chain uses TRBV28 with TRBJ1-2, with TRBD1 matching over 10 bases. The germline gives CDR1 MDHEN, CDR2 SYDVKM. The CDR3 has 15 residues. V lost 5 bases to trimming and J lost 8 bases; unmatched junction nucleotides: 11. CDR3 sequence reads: CASSPPRQGAQGYTF. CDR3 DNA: TGTGCCAGCAGTCCACCCCGACAGGGGGCGCAAGGCTACACCTTC.

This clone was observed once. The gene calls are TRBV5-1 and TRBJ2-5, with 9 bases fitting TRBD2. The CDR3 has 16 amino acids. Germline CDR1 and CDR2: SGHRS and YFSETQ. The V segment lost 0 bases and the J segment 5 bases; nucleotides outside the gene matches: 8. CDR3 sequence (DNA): TGCGCCAGCAGCTTGGGACATAGCGGGAGTGGGGAGACCCAGTACTTC. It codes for CASSLGHSGSGETQYF.

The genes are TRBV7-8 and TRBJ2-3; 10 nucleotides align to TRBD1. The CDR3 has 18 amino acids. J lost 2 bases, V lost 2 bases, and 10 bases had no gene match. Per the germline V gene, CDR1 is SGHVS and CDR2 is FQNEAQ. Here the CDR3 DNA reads TGTGCCAGCAGCTTATCTACGGGACAGGGGAAATCCACAGATACGCAGTATTTT. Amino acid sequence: CASSLSTGQGKSTDTQYF.

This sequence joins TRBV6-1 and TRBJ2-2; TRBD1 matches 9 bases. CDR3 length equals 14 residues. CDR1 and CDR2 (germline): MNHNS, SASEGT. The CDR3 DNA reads TGTGCAGCATCGGGACAGGGGAACACCGGGGAGCTGTTTTTT. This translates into CAASGQGNTGELFF.

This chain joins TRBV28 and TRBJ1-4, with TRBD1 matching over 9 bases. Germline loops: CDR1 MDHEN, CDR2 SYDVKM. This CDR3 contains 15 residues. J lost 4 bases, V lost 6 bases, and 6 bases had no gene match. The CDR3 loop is CASSAGDRVNEKLFF. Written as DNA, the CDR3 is TGTGCCAGCAGCGCCGGGGACAGGGTTAATGAAAAACTGTTTTTT.

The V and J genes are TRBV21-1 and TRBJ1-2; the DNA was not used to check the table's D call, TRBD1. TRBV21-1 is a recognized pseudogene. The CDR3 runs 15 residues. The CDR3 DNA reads TGTGCCAGCAGCGACCTGGACAGGGTCGGCTATGGCTACACCTTC. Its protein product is CASSDLDRVGYGYTF.

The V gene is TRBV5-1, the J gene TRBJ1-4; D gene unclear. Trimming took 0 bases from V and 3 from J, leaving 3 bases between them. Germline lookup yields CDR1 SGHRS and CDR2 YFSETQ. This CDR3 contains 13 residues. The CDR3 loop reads CASSLEANEKLFF. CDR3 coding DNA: TGCGCCAGCAGCTTGGAGGCTAATGAAAAACTGTTTTTT.

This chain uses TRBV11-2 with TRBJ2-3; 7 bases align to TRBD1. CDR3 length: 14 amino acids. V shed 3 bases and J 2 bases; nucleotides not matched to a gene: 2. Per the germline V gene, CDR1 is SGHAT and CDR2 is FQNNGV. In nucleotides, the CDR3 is TGTGCCAGCAGCTTTGGACAGGACACAGATACGCAGTATTTT. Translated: CASSFGQDTDTQYF.

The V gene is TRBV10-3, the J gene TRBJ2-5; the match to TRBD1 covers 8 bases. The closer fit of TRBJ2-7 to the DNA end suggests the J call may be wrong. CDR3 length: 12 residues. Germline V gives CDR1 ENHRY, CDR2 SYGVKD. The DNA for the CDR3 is TGTGCCATCAGCGGACAGGGAAGCGAGCAGTACTTC. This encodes CAISGQGSEQYF.

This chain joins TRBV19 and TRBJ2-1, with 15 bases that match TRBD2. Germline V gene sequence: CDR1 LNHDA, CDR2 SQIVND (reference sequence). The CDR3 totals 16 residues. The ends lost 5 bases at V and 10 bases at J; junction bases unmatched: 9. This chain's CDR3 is CASSPRTSGRAGEQFF. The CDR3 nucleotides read TGTGCCAGTAGTCCACGGACTAGCGGGAGGGCCGGGGAGCAGTTCTTC.

The CDR3 loop is CASSDLHTIYF. CDR3 nucleotides: TGTGCCAGCAGCGACCTACACACCATATATTTT. The V call is TRBV28, the J call TRBJ1-3; D gene unclear. CDR1 is MDHEN and CDR2 is SYDVKM in the germline V gene. V dropped 6 bases and J dropped 8 bases, with 8 bases sitting between them. The CDR3 covers 11 residues.

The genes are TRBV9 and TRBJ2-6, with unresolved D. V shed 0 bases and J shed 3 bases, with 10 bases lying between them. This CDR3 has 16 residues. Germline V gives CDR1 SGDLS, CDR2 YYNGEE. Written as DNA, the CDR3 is TGTGCCAGCAGCGTAGTATCGGGTGGTGGGGCCAACGTCCTGACTTTC. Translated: CASSVVSGGGANVLTF.

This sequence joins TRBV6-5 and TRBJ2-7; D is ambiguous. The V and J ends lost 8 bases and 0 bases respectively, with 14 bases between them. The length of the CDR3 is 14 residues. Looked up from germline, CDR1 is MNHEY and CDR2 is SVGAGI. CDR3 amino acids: CASCRGYSSYEQYF. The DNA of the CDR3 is TGTGCCAGCTGTCGAGGATACAGCTCCTACGAGCAGTACTTC.